This T cell receptor (beta chain) appears in the sequencing data of a study of spatial heterogeneity in lung cancer. Study context: In raw reads, more than eight appearances on average were recorded for each unique TCR and UMI combination. Study-wide results and caveats: Tumor mutation counts were tracked by expanded intratumoral alpha and beta TCR counts.

TCRdb re-called the 5' RACE reads with MiXCR, one entry per CDR3 protein. This repertoire shows roughly 1,400 distinct CDR3 sequences, about 9.3% found once; its top ten account for about 27%. This clonotype was seen a handful of times. Its target is unknown. A library prepared for alpha chains yielded this beta chain as an off-target read; its size is of little meaning. Germline CDR1 and CDR2: SGHTA and FQGNSA. V was trimmed by 4 bases and J by 4 bases, leaving 6 bases between them. This CDR3 comprises 12 residues. The time point is: sample taken at primary tumor resection. There were roughly 78 donors, all of them untreated patients with early-stage non-small cell lung cancer. Whole RNA, isolated from tumor, nontumor lung or frozen PBMC, was sequenced without prior sorting.

This receptor was taken from a female donor with early-stage non-small cell lung cancer. Sequenced material: lung tumor tissue, taken at surgery. The chain employs TRBV7-2 and TRBJ2-3, with D unclear. CDR3 sequence (DNA): TGTGCCAGCAGCTCCTCGGCAGATACGCAGTATTTT. This gives the protein CASSSSADTQYF.